This TCR beta chain was retrieved from a study of cytomegalovirus exposure and HLA in healthy donors. The CDR3 extends over 15 amino acids. Germline V gene lookup returns CDR1 MNHNS and CDR2 SASEGT. Trimming cost V 4 bases and J 0 bases, with 10 bases left between them. PCR employed 60 Vbeta and 13 Jbeta primers. Measured with immunoSEQ multiplex PCR; TCRdb has only the in-frame clones, and not every one. The listing contains about 110,000 clones. The sequence came from a man in his fifties or sixties in good health and CMV-seronegative. The rearrangement links TRBV6-1 to TRBJ2-1; TRBD2 is a possible D gene (6 bases). Sequenced: PBMCs. The CDR3 DNA is TGTGCCAGCAGTGGGGACGGGAGCTCCTACAATGAGCAGTTCTTC. This codes for CASSGDGSSYNEQFF.